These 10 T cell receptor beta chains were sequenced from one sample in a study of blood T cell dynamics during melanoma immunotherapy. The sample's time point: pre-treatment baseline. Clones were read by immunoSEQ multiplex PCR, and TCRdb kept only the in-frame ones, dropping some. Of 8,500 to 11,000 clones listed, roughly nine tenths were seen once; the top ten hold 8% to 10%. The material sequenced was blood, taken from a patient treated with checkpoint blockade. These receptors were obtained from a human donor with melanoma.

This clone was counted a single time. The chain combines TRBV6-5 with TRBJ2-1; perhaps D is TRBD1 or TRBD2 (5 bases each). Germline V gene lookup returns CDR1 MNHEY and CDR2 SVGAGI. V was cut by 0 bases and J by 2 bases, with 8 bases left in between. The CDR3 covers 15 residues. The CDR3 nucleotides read TGTGCCAGCAGTTACTCCGGGACGGCCTACAATGAGCAGTTCTTC. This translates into CASSYSGTAYNEQFF.

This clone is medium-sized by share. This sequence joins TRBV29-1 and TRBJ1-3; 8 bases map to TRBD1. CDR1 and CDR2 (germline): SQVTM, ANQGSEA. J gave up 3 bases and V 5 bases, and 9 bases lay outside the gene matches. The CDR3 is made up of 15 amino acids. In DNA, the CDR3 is TGCAGCGTTCGTACACAGGGGGAGGATGGAAACACCATATATTTT. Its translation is CSVRTQGEDGNTIYF.

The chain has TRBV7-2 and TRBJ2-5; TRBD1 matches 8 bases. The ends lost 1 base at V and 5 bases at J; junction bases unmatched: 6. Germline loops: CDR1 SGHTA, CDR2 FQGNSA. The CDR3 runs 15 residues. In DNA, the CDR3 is TGTGCCAGCAGCTTAGGCAGGGGGCTAGTGGAGACCCAGTACTTC. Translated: CASSLGRGLVETQYF.

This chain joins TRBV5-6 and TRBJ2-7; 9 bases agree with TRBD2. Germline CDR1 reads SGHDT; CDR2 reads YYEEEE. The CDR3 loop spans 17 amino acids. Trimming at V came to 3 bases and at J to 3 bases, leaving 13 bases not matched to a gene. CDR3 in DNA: TGTGCCAGCAGCTCCCCTTCCAGCGGCGGGGGGGTCTACGAGCAGTACTTC. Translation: CASSSPSSGGGVYEQYF.

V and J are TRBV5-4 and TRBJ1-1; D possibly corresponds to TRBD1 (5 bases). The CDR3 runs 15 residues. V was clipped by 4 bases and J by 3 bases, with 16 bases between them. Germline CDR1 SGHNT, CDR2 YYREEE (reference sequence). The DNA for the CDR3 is TGTGCCAGCAGCCTCCCGGGGCCCTGGGACACTGAAGCTTTCTTT. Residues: CASSLPGPWDTEAFF.

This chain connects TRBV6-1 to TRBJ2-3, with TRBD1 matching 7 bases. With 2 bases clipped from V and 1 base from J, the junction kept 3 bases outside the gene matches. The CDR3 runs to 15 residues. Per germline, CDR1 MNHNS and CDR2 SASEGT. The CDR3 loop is CASSESTGRTDTQYF. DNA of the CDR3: TGTGCCAGCAGTGAATCGACAGGGCGCACAGATACGCAGTATTTT.

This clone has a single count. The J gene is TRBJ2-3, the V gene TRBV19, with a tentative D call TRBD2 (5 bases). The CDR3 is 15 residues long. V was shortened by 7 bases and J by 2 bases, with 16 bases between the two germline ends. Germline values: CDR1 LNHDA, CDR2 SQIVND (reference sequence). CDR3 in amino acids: CASKALAWDTDTQYF. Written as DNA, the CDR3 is TGTGCCAGTAAGGCGCTAGCTTGGGACACAGATACGCAGTATTTT.

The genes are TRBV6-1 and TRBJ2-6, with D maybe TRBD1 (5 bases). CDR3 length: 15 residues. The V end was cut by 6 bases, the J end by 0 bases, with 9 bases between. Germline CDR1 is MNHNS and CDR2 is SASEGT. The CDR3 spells CASSTGNSGANVLTF. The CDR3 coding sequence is TGTGCCAGCAGCACAGGAAACTCTGGGGCCAACGTCCTGACTTTC.

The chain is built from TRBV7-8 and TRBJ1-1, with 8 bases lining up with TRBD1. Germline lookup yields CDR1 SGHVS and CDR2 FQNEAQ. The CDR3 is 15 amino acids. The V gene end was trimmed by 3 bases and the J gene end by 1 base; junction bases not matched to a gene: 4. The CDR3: CASSFTGGSNTEAFF. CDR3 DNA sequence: TGTGCCAGCAGCTTCACAGGGGGATCGAACACTGAAGCTTTCTTT.

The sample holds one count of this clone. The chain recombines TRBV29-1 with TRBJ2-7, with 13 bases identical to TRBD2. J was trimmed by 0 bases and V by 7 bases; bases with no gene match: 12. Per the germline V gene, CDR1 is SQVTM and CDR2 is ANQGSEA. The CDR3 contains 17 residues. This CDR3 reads CSAGGLAGVRSSYEQYF. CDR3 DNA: TGCAGCGCTGGAGGACTAGCGGGAGTCCGGAGCTCCTACGAGCAGTACTTC.